A single sample gave rise to the 19 T cell receptor beta chains below, sequenced in a study of regulatory T cells in long-lasting Graves disease (dated by TCRdb to the early 2020s). Read against the paper, the sample's time point label means: newly diagnosed GD, antithyroid drugs for less than 3 months. RNA was extracted from PBMCs in TRIzol for both TCR sequencing and RNA sequencing. Libraries were built with multiplex PCR. Sequencing relied on an Illumina HiSeq 4000. iRepertoire HTBI primers and Arm-PCR amplification of CDR3 regions were used to construct TCR beta libraries. The raw public data were reprocessed by TCRdb itself: fastp quality trimming at Q25, MiXCR clonotype calling, in-frame beta chains only. One record per CDR3 amino acid sequence lists the most common genes and DNA. In this sample the table shows around 250,000 distinct CDR3 sequences, around 20% of which occur a single time. 11% to 15% of the sample belongs to the ten largest clones.

The source material was peripheral blood mononuclear cells (PBMCs), sampled at new diagnosis, from a patient treated with antithyroid drugs. These receptors were taken from a female donor with Graves disease.

This clonotype was observed many times. The CDR3 loop reads CSARGGTDYSNQPQHF. The CDR3 nucleotides read TGCAGTGCTAGAGGTGGAACAGATTATAGCAATCAGCCCCAGCATTTT. The chain combines TRBV20-1 with TRBJ1-5, with D unclear. Germline V gene lookup returns CDR1 DFQATT and CDR2 SNEGSKA (reference sequence). V lost 1 base, J lost 0 bases, and 13 bases lay in between. This CDR3 has 16 residues.

This clonotype occurred many times. Written as DNA, the CDR3 is TGTGCCAGCAGTCTGGGACAGGGAGTAGGTACCGAGCAGTACTTC. It yields the protein CASSLGQGVGTEQYF. The chain has TRBV7-9 and TRBJ2-7; 9 bases agree with TRBD1. Germline CDR1 SEHNR, CDR2 FQNEAQ (reference sequence). V shed 6 bases, J shed 6 bases, and the junction held 12 bases outside the gene matches. There are 15 residues in the CDR3. The full variable domain, with the rest looked up from reference TRBV7-9 and TRBJ2-7, is DTGVSQNPRHKITKRGQNVTFRCDPISEHNRLYWYRQTLGQGPEFLTYFQNEAQLEKSRLLSDRFSAERPKGSFSTLEIQRTEQGDSAMYLCASSLGQGVGTEQYFGPGTRLTVT.

V gene TRBV30 combines with J gene TRBJ2-1; tentatively, D is TRBD2 (5 bases). The germline CDR1 and CDR2 sequences are GTSNPN and SVGIG (reference sequence). V was clipped by 7 bases and J by 3 bases, with 16 bases between them. CDR3 length equals 14 residues. The CDR3: CALGKGAVYNEQFF. CDR3 nucleotides: TGTGCCTTGGGAAAGGGAGCAGTCTACAATGAGCAGTTCTTC.

This clonotype has only a few counts. Given a much more abundant clone one base away, this may be a read error. The chain couples TRBV2 to TRBJ1-4; D possibly corresponds to TRBD1 (5 bases). V lost 6 bases and J lost 7, with 21 bases in between. The CDR3 is 16 residues long. Germline V CDR1 and CDR2: SNHLY, FYNNEI. CDR3 sequence: CASSEPTRGYGEKLFF. The CDR3 DNA is TGTGCCAGCAGCGAACCTACAAGGGGCTACGGTGAAAAACTGTTTTTT.

This clonotype showed up just a few times. This chain uses TRBV9 with TRBJ2-6, with D maybe TRBD1 (5 bases). Germline V gives CDR1 SGDLS, CDR2 YYNGEE. V was clipped by 0 bases and J by 0 bases, with 7 bases between them. The CDR3 runs to 16 residues. The CDR3 loop is CASSVVGASGANVLTF. The DNA for the CDR3 is TGTGCCAGCAGCGTAGTTGGGGCCTCTGGGGCCAACGTCCTGACTTTC.

This clonotype has at least ten counts. This sequence joins TRBV14 and TRBJ1-1, with D perhaps TRBD1 (6 bases). Deletions cut 6 bases from V and 0 bases from J, with 11 bases between. The CDR3 has 14 residues. CDR1 SGHDN and CDR2 FVKESK come from the germline V gene. CDR3 nucleotide sequence: TGTGCCAGCAGGGCAGGGGTCATGAACACTGAAGCTTTCTTT. Amino acid sequence: CASRAGVMNTEAFF.

The chain is built from TRBV9 and TRBJ2-4; D is undetermined. The CDR3 contains 13 residues. With 0 bases removed from V and 3 bases from J, the gap between germline ends came to 4 bases. Germline assignment: CDR1 SGDLS and CDR2 YYNGEE. Written as DNA, the CDR3 is TGTGCCAGCAGCGTAGAGGGCAAAAACATTCAGTACTTC. Its translation is CASSVEGKNIQYF.

Regarding this clonotype: This may be a read error: a much more frequent sequence differs by one nucleotide. J is TRBJ1-2 and V is TRBV14; the D is unclear. The CDR3 runs 12 residues. Germline V gene data show CDR1 as SGHDN and CDR2 as FVKESK. This CDR3 is CACSQQYYGYTF. The CDR3 DNA follows: TGTGCCTGCAGCCAACAGTACTATGGCTACACCTTC.

This clonotype was seen ten or more times. The V gene is TRBV3-1, the J gene TRBJ2-2, with D possibly matching TRBD1 (5 bases). There are 14 residues in the CDR3. Germline CDR1 and CDR2: LGHDT and YNNKEL (reference sequence). Trimming took 4 bases from V and 6 from J, leaving 12 bases between them. The CDR3 is CASSPNIGAGELFF. The CDR3 coding sequence is TGTGCCAGCAGCCCTAACATAGGGGCCGGGGAGCTGTTTTTT.

Many counts were recorded for this clonotype. The genes are TRBV6-1 and TRBJ1-1, with 7 bases fitting TRBD1. J lost 5 bases, V lost 6 bases, and 9 bases had no gene match. Germline CDR1 and CDR2: MNHNS and SASEGT. CDR3 length: 14 amino acids. The CDR3 DNA is TGTGCCAGCAGACAAGACAGGGTGAGGACTGAAGCTTTCTTT. Translation: CASRQDRVRTEAFF.

This clonotype has a handful of counts. The rearrangement joins TRBV7-9 to TRBJ1-3; no clear D gene. This CDR3 has 13 residues. Deletions cut 3 bases from V and 8 bases from J, with 11 bases between. Germline V gene sequence: CDR1 SEHNR, CDR2 FQNEAQ (reference sequence). The CDR3 DNA follows: TGTGCCAGCAGCTTGTTAGGGAAGCACACCATATATTTT. It translates to CASSLLGKHTIYF.

This clonotype was detected many times. The rearrangement uses TRBV18 and TRBJ2-7, with D unresolved. This CDR3 is 14 amino acids long. Germline lookup yields CDR1 KGHSH and CDR2 LQKENI. V lost 0 bases, J lost 1 base, and 7 bases lay in between. DNA of the CDR3: TGTGCCAGCTCACCACCGGCCCCTTCCTACGAGCAGTACTTC. This sequence encodes CASSPPAPSYEQYF.

This clonotype was detected many times. The CDR3 is CASSQPVTRGGDYEQYF. DNA of the CDR3: TGCGCCAGCAGCCAACCGGTGACAAGGGGGGGAGACTACGAGCAGTACTTC. The chain combines TRBV4-1 with TRBJ2-7; D possibly corresponds to TRBD2 (7 bases). Trimming left V 2 bases short and J 3 bases short, with 20 bases between. CDR3 length equals 17 residues. The germline gives CDR1 MGHRA, CDR2 YSYEKL.

V is TRBV7-9 and J is TRBJ1-4, with D hard to call. Looked up from germline, CDR1 is SEHNR and CDR2 is FQNEAQ (reference sequence). The CDR3 sequence is 14 residues long. V was trimmed by 5 bases and J by 7 bases, leaving 14 bases between them. CDR3 loop: CASSPRGFGEKLFF. CDR3 nucleotide sequence: TGTGCCAGCAGCCCGAGAGGGTTTGGTGAAAAACTGTTTTTT.

Turning to this clonotype: A far larger clone lies a single base away; this is likely a read error. This chain links TRBV7-2 with TRBJ2-7; 10 bases align to TRBD1. Germline CDR1 SGHTA, CDR2 FQGNSA. This CDR3 is built from 16 residues. Trimming took 6 bases from V and 1 from J; bases not matched to a gene: 9. CDR3 DNA sequence: TGTGCCAGCAGTGAAGGGGGACAGGGGACGTCCTACGAGCAGTACTTC. Translated: CASSEGGQGTSYEQYF.

This clonotype showed up just a few times. This chain joins TRBV6-1 and TRBJ2-3; D uncertain. The CDR3 has 15 residues. Trimming pared 5 bases from V and 1 base from J, leaving 13 bases between. The germline V gene encodes CDR1 MNHNS and CDR2 SASEGT. The CDR3 DNA is TGTGCCAGCAGTCGCTTATCTGACCGCACAGATACGCAGTATTTT. Protein sequence: CASSRLSDRTDTQYF.

This clonotype occurred a few times. The J gene is TRBJ1-6, the V gene TRBV27; the D gene is possibly TRBD1 (6 bases). Germline V gives CDR1 MNHEY, CDR2 SMNVEV (reference sequence). V lost 3 bases and J lost 9, with 9 bases in between. The CDR3 totals 13 residues. The CDR3 bases are TGTGCCAGCAGTTTCACAGGGCGTTCACCCCTCCACTTT. This sequence encodes CASSFTGRSPLHF.

This clonotype has ten or more counts. The gene calls are TRBV18 and TRBJ2-1, with 10 bases matching TRBD1. Germline CDR1 is KGHSH and CDR2 is LQKENI. The CDR3 consists of 16 residues. J was trimmed by 4 bases and V by 4 bases; bases with no gene match: 7. The CDR3 loop reads CASSLVGDRGYNEQFF. In DNA, the CDR3 is TGTGCCAGCTCACTCGTGGGGGACAGGGGTTACAATGAGCAGTTCTTC.

At least ten counts were recorded for this clonotype. V is TRBV5-6 and J is TRBJ2-1; perhaps TRBD2 as D (5 bases). CDR1 SGHDT and CDR2 YYEEEE come from the germline V gene. The CDR3 extends over 14 amino acids. Trimming left V 0 bases short and J 6 bases short, with 10 bases between. The CDR3 bases are TGTGCCAGCAGCTTGGGTTACCGGGGCAATGAGCAGTTCTTC. Its protein product is CASSLGYRGNEQFF.